A few counts support the clone carrying this TCR beta chain. The antigen is unknown. This entry comes from a study of cytomegalovirus exposure and HLA in healthy donors. General observations from the study: In an earlier analysis, about 87% or about 30%: the productive usage of most TCR beta V segments. There were 150 to 200 TCR beta chains listed as cytomegalovirus-associated. CMV antigen specificity was confirmed in vitro for a few CMV-associated chains.

Amplification used 60 Vbeta primers and 13 Jbeta primers. In the authors' methods: It was a later analysis that counted roughly 79 million unique TCR beta chains, of which some 12 million were shared. Sequencing was performed with immunoSEQ multiplex PCR; in TCRdb, only in-frame clones are kept and a portion is missing. V and J calls plus clone size are reproduced from that table; the DNA served to infer D and trimming. The sample has about 130,000 clones, around 69% seen once. V was trimmed by 0 bases and J by 4 bases, leaving 20 bases between them. CDR3 length: 18 amino acids. CDR1 is LGHNA and CDR2 is YNFKEQ in the germline V gene.

This chain uses TRBV4-2 with TRBJ2-3, with D possibly TRBD2 on 7 matching bases. The sequenced sample consisted of PBMCs. The receptor was derived from a human donor in good health. Here the CDR3 reads CASSQEVFGGAGADTQYF. For the CDR3, the DNA is TGTGCCAGCAGCCAAGAGGTGTTTGGGGGGGCCGGGGCAGATACGCAGTATTTT.